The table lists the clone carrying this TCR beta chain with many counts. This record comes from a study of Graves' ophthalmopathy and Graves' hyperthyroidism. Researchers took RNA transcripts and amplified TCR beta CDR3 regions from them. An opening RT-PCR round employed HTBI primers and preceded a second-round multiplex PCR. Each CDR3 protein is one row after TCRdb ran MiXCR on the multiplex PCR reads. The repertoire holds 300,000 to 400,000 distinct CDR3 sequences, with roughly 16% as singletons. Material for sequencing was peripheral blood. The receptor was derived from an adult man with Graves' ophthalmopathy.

This CDR3 is CASSIVFGTGKQPQHF. The CDR3 DNA reads TGTGCCAGTAGTATAGTTTTCGGGACAGGGAAGCAGCCCCAGCATTTT. This rearrangement joins TRBV19 to TRBJ1-5, with 9 bases identical to TRBD1. The CDR3 contains 16 residues. The J segment lost 7 bases and the V segment lost 1 base, leaving 8 bases of the junction unmatched. CDR1 and CDR2 from the germline V gene are LNHDA and SQIVND (reference sequence).